The rows below give T cell receptor beta chains drawn from one sample of a study of identical twins. TCRdb reanalysed the 5' RACE reads using MiXCR and keeps one entry per CDR3 protein. The table includes some 440,000 distinct CDR3 sequences, 20% to 25% detected once. The same specimen was also included in a second study, on T cells expressing NK-cell markers.

Sequenced input: CD4+ T cells sorted from blood. The receptors were gathered from a young woman in good health. Both conserved end residues are part of each CDR3. A D gene is named only where the DNA matches it firmly. Expanded clones get a size class; other rows say once, few or many, or leave the size out.

V: TRBV4-1
J: TRBJ2-3
size: few
D: NA
DNA: TGCGCCAGCAGCCAAGGCCCTAGCGACACAGATACGCAGTATTTT
CDR3: CASSQGPSDTDTQYF

V: TRBV5-1
J: TRBJ2-7
size: NA
D: TRBD1
DNA: TGCGCCAGCAGCTCGAGACAGGGGGCGGCCGAGCAGTACTTC
CDR3: CASSSRQGAAEQYF

V: TRBV28
J: TRBJ1-1
size: few
D: NA
DNA: TGTGCCAGCAGTATTTATCCCCTCTCGACAGTAGATGAAGCTTTCTTT
CDR3: CASSIYPLSTVDEAFF

V: TRBV29-1
J: TRBJ2-7
size: NA
D: TRBD2
DNA: TGCAGCGTTGTCGGACTAGCGGGGCTCTACGAGCAGTACTTC
CDR3: CSVVGLAGLYEQYF

V: TRBV12-5
J: TRBJ2-7
size: NA
D: TRBD1
DNA: TGTGCTAGTGGTTCGGGGACAGGGGGCCGAGCAACTCCCTACGAGCAGTACTTC
CDR3: CASGSGTGGRATPYEQYF

V: TRBV20-1
J: TRBJ1-2
size: few
D: NA
DNA: TGCAGTGCTGAGGGCCCGTACTATGGCTACACCTTC
CDR3: CSAEGPYYGYTF

V: TRBV6-4
J: TRBJ2-1
size: NA
D: TRBD1
DNA: TGTGCCAGCAGTTCCTCCCAGGGGGCGCGAAATGAGCAGTTCTTC
CDR3: CASSSSQGARNEQFF

V: TRBV20-1
J: TRBJ1-2
size: NA
D: NA
DNA: TGCAGTGACGGCACCCCCGGGACGGAAAACTATGGCTACACCTTC
CDR3: CSDGTPGTENYGYTF

V: TRBV12-3/TRBV12-4
J: TRBJ2-5
size: few
D: TRBD2
DNA: TGTGCCAGCAGTGCCCTTTGGCGGGGGGCCGGGGAAGAGACCCAGTACTTC
CDR3: CASSALWRGAGEETQYF

V: TRBV24-1
J: TRBJ2-1
size: NA
D: NA
DNA: TGTGCCACCAGTGGTATACAGGACGATGAGCAGTTCTTC
CDR3: CATSGIQDDEQFF

V: TRBV2
J: TRBJ1-4
size: few
D: NA
DNA: TGTGCCAGCAGTGAGGATCTGGGGACTAATGAAAAACTGTTTTTT
CDR3: CASSEDLGTNEKLFF

V: TRBV12-3/TRBV12-4
J: TRBJ2-1
size: few
D: TRBD2
DNA: TGTGCCAGCAGATTTACTAGCGGGGGATACAATGAGCAGTTCTTC
CDR3: CASRFTSGGYNEQFF

V: TRBV7-9
J: TRBJ2-5
size: NA
D: NA
DNA: TGTGCCAGCAGCTTAGCCCTTCAGGGCACGACCCAGTACTTC
CDR3: CASSLALQGTTQYF

V: TRBV3-1
J: TRBJ2-5
size: few
D: NA
DNA: TGTGCCAGCAGCCAACAGGCAGAGACCCAGTACTTC
CDR3: CASSQQAETQYF

V: TRBV5-4
J: TRBJ2-3
size: many
D: NA
DNA: TGTGCCAGCACCTCTAAGGGGGGTGCTGGCACAGATACGCAGTATTTT
CDR3: CASTSKGGAGTDTQYF